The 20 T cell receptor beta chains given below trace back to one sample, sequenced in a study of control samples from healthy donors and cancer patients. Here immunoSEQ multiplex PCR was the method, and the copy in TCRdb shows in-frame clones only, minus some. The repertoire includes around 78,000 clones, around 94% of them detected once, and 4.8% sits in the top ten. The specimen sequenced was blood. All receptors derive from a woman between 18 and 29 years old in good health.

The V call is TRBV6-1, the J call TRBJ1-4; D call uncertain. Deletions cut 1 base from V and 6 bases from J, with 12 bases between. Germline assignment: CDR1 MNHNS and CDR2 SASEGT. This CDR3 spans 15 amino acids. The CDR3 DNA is TGTGCCAGCAGTGAAGTGGGCAGACATCATGAAAAACTGTTTTTT. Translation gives CASSEVGRHHEKLFF.

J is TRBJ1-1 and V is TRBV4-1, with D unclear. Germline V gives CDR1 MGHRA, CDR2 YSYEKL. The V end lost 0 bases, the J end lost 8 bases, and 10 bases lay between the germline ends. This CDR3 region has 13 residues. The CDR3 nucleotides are TGCGCCAGCAGCCAAGAACTTCGGCTCGAAGCTTTCTTT. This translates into CASSQELRLEAFF.

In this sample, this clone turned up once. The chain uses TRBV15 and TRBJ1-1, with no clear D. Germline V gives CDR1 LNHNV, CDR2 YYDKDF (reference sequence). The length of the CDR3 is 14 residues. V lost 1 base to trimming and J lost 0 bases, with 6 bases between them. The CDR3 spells CATSRVAVNTEAFF. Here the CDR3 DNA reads TGTGCCACCAGCAGAGTGGCTGTGAACACTGAAGCTTTCTTT.

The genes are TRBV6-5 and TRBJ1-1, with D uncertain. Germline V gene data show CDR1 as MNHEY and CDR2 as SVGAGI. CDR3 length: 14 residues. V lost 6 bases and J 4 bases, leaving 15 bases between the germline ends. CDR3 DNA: TGTGCCAGCAGAGTCAAGGGAGCTCTCACTGAAGCTTTCTTT. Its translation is CASRVKGALTEAFF.

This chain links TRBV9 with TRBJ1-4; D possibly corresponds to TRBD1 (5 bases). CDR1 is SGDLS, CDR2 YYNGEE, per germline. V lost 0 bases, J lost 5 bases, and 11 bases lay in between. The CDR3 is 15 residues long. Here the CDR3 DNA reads TGTGCCAGCAGCGTAGGGGGACGTGGAAATGAAAAACTGTTTTTT. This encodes CASSVGGRGNEKLFF.

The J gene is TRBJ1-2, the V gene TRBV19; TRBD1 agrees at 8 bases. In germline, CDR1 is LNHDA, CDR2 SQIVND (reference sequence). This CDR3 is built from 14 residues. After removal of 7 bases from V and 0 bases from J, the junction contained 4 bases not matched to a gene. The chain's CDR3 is CASMWTGTNYGYTF. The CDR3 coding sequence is TGTGCCAGTATGTGGACAGGGACTAACTATGGCTACACCTTC.

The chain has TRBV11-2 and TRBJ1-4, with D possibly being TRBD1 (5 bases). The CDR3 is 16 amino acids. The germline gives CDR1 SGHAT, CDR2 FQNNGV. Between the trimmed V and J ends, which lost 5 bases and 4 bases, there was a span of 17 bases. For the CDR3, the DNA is TGTGCCAGCAGCCTAAGGGGAGGGCGGATTAATGAAAAACTGTTTTTT. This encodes CASSLRGGRINEKLFF.

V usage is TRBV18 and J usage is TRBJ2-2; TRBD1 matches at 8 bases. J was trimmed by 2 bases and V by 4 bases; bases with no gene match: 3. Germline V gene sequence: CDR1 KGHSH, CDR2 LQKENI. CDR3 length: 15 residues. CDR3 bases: TGTGCCAGCTCACTCCAGGGGGCTAACACCGGGGAGCTGTTTTTT. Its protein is CASSLQGANTGELFF.

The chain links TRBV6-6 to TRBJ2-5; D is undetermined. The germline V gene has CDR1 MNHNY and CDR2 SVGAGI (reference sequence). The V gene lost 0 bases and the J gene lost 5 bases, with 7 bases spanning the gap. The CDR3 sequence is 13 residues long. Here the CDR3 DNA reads TGTGCCAGCAGTTACTCTGGTGCGGAGACCCAGTACTTC. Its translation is CASSYSGAETQYF.

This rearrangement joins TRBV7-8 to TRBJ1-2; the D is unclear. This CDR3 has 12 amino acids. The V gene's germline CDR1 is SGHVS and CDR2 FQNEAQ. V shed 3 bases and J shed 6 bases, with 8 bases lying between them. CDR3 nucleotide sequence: TGTGCCAGCAGCTTGAAGGGTGATGGCTACACCTTC. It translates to CASSLKGDGYTF.

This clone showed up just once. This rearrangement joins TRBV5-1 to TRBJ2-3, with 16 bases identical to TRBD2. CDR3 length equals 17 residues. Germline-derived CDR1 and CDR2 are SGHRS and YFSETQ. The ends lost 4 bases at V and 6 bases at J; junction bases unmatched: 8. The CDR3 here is CASSLGTSGGVFDTQYF. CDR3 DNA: TGCGCCAGCAGCCTAGGGACTAGCGGGGGGGTTTTTGATACGCAGTATTTT.

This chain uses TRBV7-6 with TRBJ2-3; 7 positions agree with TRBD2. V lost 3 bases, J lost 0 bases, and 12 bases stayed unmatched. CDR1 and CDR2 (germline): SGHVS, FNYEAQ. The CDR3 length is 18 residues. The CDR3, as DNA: TGTGCCAGCAGCTTTACTCTGGGCGGGAGTGCGAGCACAGATACGCAGTATTTT. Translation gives CASSFTLGGSASTDTQYF.

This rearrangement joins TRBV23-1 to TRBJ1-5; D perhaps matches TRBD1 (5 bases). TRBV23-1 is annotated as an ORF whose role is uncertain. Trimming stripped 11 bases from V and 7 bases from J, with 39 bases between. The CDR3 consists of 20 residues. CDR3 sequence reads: CARSTGGVIELRAEVQPQHF. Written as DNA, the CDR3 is TGCGCCCGCTCGACGGGGGGGGTGATTGAACTAAGGGCGGAGGTGCAGCCCCAGCATTTT.

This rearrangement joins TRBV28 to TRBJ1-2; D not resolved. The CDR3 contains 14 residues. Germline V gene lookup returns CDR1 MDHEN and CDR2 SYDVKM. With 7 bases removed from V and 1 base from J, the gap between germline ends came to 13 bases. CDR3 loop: CASTHQRGNYGYTF. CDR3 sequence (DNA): TGTGCCAGCACCCACCAACGAGGTAACTATGGCTACACCTTC.

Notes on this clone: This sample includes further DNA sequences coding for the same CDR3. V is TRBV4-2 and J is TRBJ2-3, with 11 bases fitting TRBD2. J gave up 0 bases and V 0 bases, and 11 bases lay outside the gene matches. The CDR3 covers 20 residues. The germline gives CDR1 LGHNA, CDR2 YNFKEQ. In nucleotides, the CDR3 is TGTGCCAGCAGCCAAGAACCTAGCGGGGGGCCCCCTTCTAGCACAGATACGCAGTATTTT. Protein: CASSQEPSGGPPSSTDTQYF.

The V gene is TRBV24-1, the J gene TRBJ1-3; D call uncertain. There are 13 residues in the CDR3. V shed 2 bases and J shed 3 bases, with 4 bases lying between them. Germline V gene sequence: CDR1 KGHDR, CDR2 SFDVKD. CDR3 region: CATSDSNGNTIYF. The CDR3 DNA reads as TGTGCCACCAGTGATTCTAATGGAAACACCATATATTTT.

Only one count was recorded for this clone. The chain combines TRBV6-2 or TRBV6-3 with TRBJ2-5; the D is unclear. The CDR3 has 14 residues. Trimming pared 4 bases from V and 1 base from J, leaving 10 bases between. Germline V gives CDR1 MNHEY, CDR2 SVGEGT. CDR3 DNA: TGTGCCAGCAGTTCCGACACCCTCCAAGAGACCCAGTACTTC. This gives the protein CASSSDTLQETQYF.

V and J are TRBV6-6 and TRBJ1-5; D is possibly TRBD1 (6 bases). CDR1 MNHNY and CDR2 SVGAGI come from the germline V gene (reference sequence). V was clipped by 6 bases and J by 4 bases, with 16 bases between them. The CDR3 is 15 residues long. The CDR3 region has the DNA TGTGCCAGCAGGGGGGGGCAGGTGGAGAATCAGCCCCAGCATTTT. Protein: CASRGGQVENQPQHF.

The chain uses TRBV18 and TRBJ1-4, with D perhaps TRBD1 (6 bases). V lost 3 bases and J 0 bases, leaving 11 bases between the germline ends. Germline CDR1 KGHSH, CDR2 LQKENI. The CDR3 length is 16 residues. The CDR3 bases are TGTGCCAGCTCACCGGGACAAAGGGCAACTAATGAAAAACTGTTTTTT. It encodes CASSPGQRATNEKLFF.

CDR3 DNA sequence: TGCGCCAGCAGCTATACGACAGGGGTTCTGGACGAGCAGTACTTC. Translation: CASSYTTGVLDEQYF. The chain combines TRBV5-1 with TRBJ2-7; 8 bases match TRBD1. The CDR3 consists of 15 residues. Trimming removed 3 bases from V and 5 bases from J; junction bases left unmatched: 10. Germline lookup yields CDR1 SGHRS and CDR2 YFSETQ.